Listed here are 24 T cell receptor beta chains from one sample, sequenced in a study of control samples from healthy donors and cancer patients. The data were produced by immunoSEQ multiplex PCR, yet TCRdb's version contains in-frame clones alone and is incomplete. The sample carries about 140,000 clones, roughly 94% recorded once. The sample consisted of blood. The receptors come from a man aged 35-49 years in good health.

The chain links TRBV5-1 to TRBJ2-7; 10 bases align to TRBD2. The CDR3 totals 16 residues. Per the germline V gene, CDR1 is SGHRS and CDR2 is YFSETQ. J lost 2 bases, V lost 0 bases, and 5 bases had no gene match. The CDR3: CASSLAATSGTYEQYF. The CDR3 DNA reads as TGCGCCAGCAGCTTGGCCGCAACTAGCGGGACCTACGAGCAGTACTTC. The variable domain in full, completed from reference TRBV5-1 and TRBJ2-7, reads KAGVTQTPRYLIKTRGQQVTLSCSPISGHRSVSWYQQTPGQGLQFLFEYFSETQRNKGNFPGRFSGRQFSNSRSEMNVSTLELGDSALYLCASSLAATSGTYEQYFGPGTRLTVT.

This clone was detected once. The chain recombines TRBV7-9 with TRBJ1-2, with D perhaps matching TRBD1 (5 bases). Trimming shortened V by 1 base and J by 0 bases, and 6 bases separated the two germline ends. The CDR3 loop spans 14 amino acids. CDR1 is SEHNR, CDR2 FQNEAQ, per germline (reference sequence). CDR3 in DNA: TGTGCCAGCAGCTTAGGCAGGGCTAACTATGGCTACACCTTC. Its translation is CASSLGRANYGYTF. The variable domain in full, with the rest retrieved from reference TRBV7-9 and TRBJ1-2, is DTGVSQNPRHKITKRGQNVTFRCDPISEHNRLYWYRQTLGQGPEFLTYFQNEAQLEKSRLLSDRFSAERPKGSFSTLEIQRTEQGDSAMYLCASSLGRANYGYTFGSGTRLTVV.

V is TRBV4-1 and J is TRBJ2-7, with a tentative D call TRBD1 (6 bases). V lost 4 bases and J 0 bases, leaving 16 bases between the germline ends. CDR3 size: 16 residues. Looked up from germline, CDR1 is MGHRA and CDR2 is YSYEKL. The CDR3 coding sequence is TGCGCCAGCAGCCCGGGTCGGGGACACGACTCCTACGAGCAGTACTTC. The encoded protein is CASSPGRGHDSYEQYF.

The rearrangement links TRBV10-2 to TRBJ1-1; D is possibly TRBD1 (6 bases). The CDR3 runs 14 residues. Trimming shortened V by 5 bases and J by 1 base, and 11 bases separated the two germline ends. CDR1 is WSHSY, CDR2 SAAADI, per germline. CDR3 nucleotides: TGCGCCAGCAGTATGCCGACAGGGAACACTGAAGCTTTCTTT. This gives the protein CASSMPTGNTEAFF.

This clone was seen only once. The V call is TRBV18, the J call TRBJ2-1, with no clear D. From germline, CDR1 is KGHSH and CDR2 LQKENI. V shed 4 bases and J shed 9 bases, with 7 bases lying between them. The CDR3 contains 11 residues. The CDR3 here is CASSQGSEQFF. The CDR3 DNA reads as TGTGCCAGCTCACAGGGATCTGAGCAGTTCTTC.

The chain combines TRBV11-2 with TRBJ1-1, with D unresolved. CDR3 size: 14 residues. Germline V gene data show CDR1 as SGHAT and CDR2 as FQNNGV. V lost 5 bases and J 1 base, leaving 11 bases between the germline ends. CDR3 in amino acids: CASSPVHGNTEAFF. CDR3 in DNA: TGTGCCAGCAGCCCAGTACACGGGAACACTGAAGCTTTCTTT. Complete variable domain (other parts from reference TRBV11-2 and TRBJ1-1): EAGVAQSPRYKIIEKRQSVAFWCNPISGHATLYWYQQILGQGPKLLIQFQNNGVVDDSQLPKDRFSAERLKGVDSTLKIQPAKLEDSAVYLCASSPVHGNTEAFFGQGTRLTVV.

The genes are TRBV5-1 and TRBJ1-1; D gene ambiguous. With 4 bases removed from V and 1 base from J, the gap between germline ends came to 8 bases. CDR1 and CDR2 (germline): SGHRS, YFSETQ. CDR3 size: 13 residues. CDR3: CASSVQENTEAFF. CDR3 DNA: TGCGCCAGCAGCGTTCAGGAGAACACTGAAGCTTTCTTT.

The CDR3 nucleotides are TGTGCCAGCAGCGTAGGGCCGTCCAATTCACCCCTCCACTTT. It codes for CASSVGPSNSPLHF. The chain couples TRBV9 to TRBJ1-6; D remains ambiguous. This CDR3 is built from 14 residues. Germline CDR1 and CDR2: SGDLS and YYNGEE. The V and J ends lost 0 bases and 7 bases respectively, with 8 bases between them. Looking up the rest from reference TRBV9 and TRBJ1-6 gives the full variable domain: DSGVTQTPKHLITATGQRVTLRCSPRSGDLSVYWYQQSLDQGLQFLIQYYNGEERAKGNILERFSAQQFPDLHSELNLSSLELGDSALYFCASSVGPSNSPLHFGNGTRLTVT.

This clone showed up just once. The rearrangement uses TRBV5-4 and TRBJ2-1, with TRBD2 as a possible D gene (5 bases). From germline, CDR1 is SGHNT and CDR2 YYREEE (reference sequence). The V end was cut by 4 bases, the J end by 0 bases, with 11 bases between. The CDR3 has 15 amino acids. This CDR3 is CASSPDWSSYNEQFF. The CDR3 nucleotides read TGTGCCAGCAGCCCGGACTGGAGCTCCTACAATGAGCAGTTCTTC.

The chain has TRBV5-1 and TRBJ1-1; weak D call: TRBD1 (6 bases). Germline V gene lookup returns CDR1 SGHRS and CDR2 YFSETQ. V lost 0 bases and J 2 bases, leaving 8 bases between the germline ends. The CDR3 is 14 residues long. This CDR3 reads CASSLVGQNTEAFF. CDR3 bases: TGCGCCAGCAGCTTGGTGGGACAAAACACTGAAGCTTTCTTT.

The chain joins TRBV7-8 to TRBJ1-4, with D perhaps matching TRBD1 (5 bases). V was pared by 0 bases and J by 5 bases, with 10 bases between. The CDR3 is made up of 15 amino acids. From germline, CDR1 is SGHVS and CDR2 FQNEAQ. For the CDR3, the DNA is TGTGCCAGCAGCTTAGCGCGACAGCCCAATGAAAAACTGTTTTTT. Protein sequence: CASSLARQPNEKLFF.

The chain joins TRBV27 to TRBJ1-3; weak D call: TRBD1 (5 bases). Trimming took 4 bases from V and 4 from J, leaving 11 bases between them. Germline loops: CDR1 MNHEY, CDR2 SMNVEV (reference sequence). The CDR3 is made up of 14 amino acids. This CDR3 is CASSSLGDGNTIYF. CDR3 nucleotide sequence: TGTGCCAGCAGTTCACTTGGGGACGGAAACACCATATATTTT.

This chain joins TRBV19 and TRBJ1-4, with D possibly TRBD1 on 6 matching bases. Germline-derived CDR1 and CDR2 are LNHDA and SQIVND (reference sequence). The CDR3 is 15 residues long. V gave up 2 bases and J gave up 7 bases, with 14 bases separating them. For the CDR3, the DNA is TGTGCCAGTAGTATAACGGGGGGCGCAGGTGAAAAACTGTTTTTT. Protein product: CASSITGGAGEKLFF. The variable domain in full, completed from reference TRBV19 and TRBJ1-4, reads DGGITQSPKYLFRKEGQNVTLSCEQNLNHDAMYWYRQDPGQGLRLIYYSQIVNDFQKGDIAEGYSVSREKKESFPLTVTSAQKNPTAFYLCASSITGGAGEKLFFGSGTQLSVL.

The chain has TRBV5-8 and TRBJ2-3; tentatively, D is TRBD2 (6 bases). The ends were cut back, 3 bases at V and 0 bases at J, with 14 bases in the middle. Germline CDR1 and CDR2: SGHTS and YDEGEE. This CDR3 comprises 16 residues. CDR3 sequence (DNA): TGTGCCAGCAGCTGGGGGGAGGAGGGGAGCACAGATACGCAGTATTTT. It encodes CASSWGEEGSTDTQYF.

V and J are TRBV7-3 and TRBJ2-5; 8 nucleotides align to TRBD1. Germline loops: CDR1 SGHTA, CDR2 FQGTGA. CDR3 length equals 15 residues. After removal of 3 bases from V and 5 bases from J, the junction contained 8 bases not matched to a gene. Here the CDR3 DNA reads TGTGCCAGCAGCTTTTGGGGACAGGTGGGGGAGACCCAGTACTTC. This encodes CASSFWGQVGETQYF.

The CDR3 region is CASSLPLPETQYF. In DNA, the CDR3 is TGTGCCAGCAGCTTACCCCTCCCTGAGACCCAGTACTTC. The chain joins TRBV5-6 to TRBJ2-5; the D is unclear. The CDR3 length is 13 residues. Trimming took 2 bases from V and 5 from J, leaving 10 bases between them. CDR1 and CDR2 from the germline V gene are SGHDT and YYEEEE.

V gene TRBV9 combines with J gene TRBJ2-7; D uncertain. The germline gives CDR1 SGDLS, CDR2 YYNGEE. Deletions cut 0 bases from V and 2 bases from J, with 12 bases between. CDR3 length equals 15 residues. The CDR3: CASSVGGGSTYEQYF. In DNA, the CDR3 is TGTGCCAGCAGCGTAGGAGGTGGCTCGACCTACGAGCAGTACTTC.

On this clone: The sample contains more than one DNA sequence encoding this CDR3. This chain joins TRBV2 and TRBJ2-1; no firm D call. Germline V gene lookup returns CDR1 SNHLY and CDR2 FYNNEI. The CDR3 runs 13 residues. Deletions cut 1 base from V and 7 bases from J, with 8 bases between. The CDR3 spells CASSEGQLNEQFF. The CDR3 coding sequence is TGTGCCAGCAGTGAAGGGCAGCTAAATGAGCAGTTCTTC. The full variable domain, its missing parts supplied by reference TRBV2 and TRBJ2-1, is EPEVTQTPSHQVTQMGQEVILRCVPISNHLYFYWYRQILGQKVEFLVSFYNNEISEKSEIFDDQFSVERPDGSNFTLKIRSTKLEDSAMYFCASSEGQLNEQFFGPGTRLTVL.

The rearrangement joins TRBV4-2 to TRBJ2-1, with 8 nucleotides matching TRBD2. V lost 1 base to trimming and J lost 8 bases; unmatched junction nucleotides: 4. Germline CDR1 is LGHNA and CDR2 is YNFKEQ. The CDR3 is 14 amino acids. In DNA form, the CDR3 reads TGTGCCAGCAGCCAAGTTGGGACTAGACATGAGCAGTTCTTC. It translates to CASSQVGTRHEQFF.

The CDR3 DNA follows: TGTGCCAGCAGTTACTCCCACAGGGGGCAGAACTATGGCTACACCTTC. Its translation is CASSYSHRGQNYGYTF. The chain joins TRBV6-5 to TRBJ1-2, with TRBD1 identical over 9 bases. Germline V gene sequence: CDR1 MNHEY, CDR2 SVGAGI. The CDR3 contains 16 residues. After removal of 0 bases from V and 2 bases from J, the junction contained 4 bases not matched to a gene.

The chain couples TRBV6-1 to TRBJ1-2; tentatively, D is TRBD1 (5 bases). The CDR3 spans 15 residues. The germline V gene has CDR1 MNHNS and CDR2 SASEGT. The germline V and J ends were trimmed by 5 bases and 3 bases, with 16 bases remaining between them. The CDR3 reads CASSLARVGDYGYTF. The CDR3 DNA reads as TGTGCCAGCAGTTTAGCCCGGGTGGGGGACTATGGCTACACCTTC.

CDR3 DNA: TGTGCCAGCAGTTTTTCCACAGATACGCAGTATTTT. As protein: CASSFSTDTQYF. The gene calls are TRBV6-2 or TRBV6-3 and TRBJ2-3; D uncertain. The CDR3 loop spans 12 amino acids. Trimming left V 4 bases short and J 2 bases short, with 4 bases between. CDR1 is MNHEY, CDR2 SVGEGT, per germline.

V and J are TRBV29-1 and TRBJ2-7; D might be TRBD1 (5 bases). Germline V gene data show CDR1 as SQVTM and CDR2 as ANQGSEA. V shed 2 bases and J shed 6 bases, with 17 bases lying between them. The CDR3 loop spans 14 amino acids. For the CDR3, the DNA is TGCAGCGTTGAACAGGGAACTGCCTCTCGCGAGCAGTACTTC. Amino acid sequence: CSVEQGTASREQYF.

This clone occurred once. This chain uses TRBV7-9 with TRBJ1-2, with D unclear. Trimming cost V 2 bases and J 8 bases, with 9 bases left between them. The CDR3 runs 12 residues. CDR1 and CDR2 (germline): SEHNR, FQNEAQ (reference sequence). In DNA, the CDR3 is TGTGCCAGCAGCTTAACCCCCCAGGGCTACACCTTC. Its protein product is CASSLTPQGYTF. The complete variable domain, with remaining parts taken from reference TRBV7-9 and TRBJ1-2, reads DTGVSQNPRHKITKRGQNVTFRCDPISEHNRLYWYRQTLGQGPEFLTYFQNEAQLEKSRLLSDRFSAERPKGSFSTLEIQRTEQGDSAMYLCASSLTPQGYTFGSGTRLTVV.